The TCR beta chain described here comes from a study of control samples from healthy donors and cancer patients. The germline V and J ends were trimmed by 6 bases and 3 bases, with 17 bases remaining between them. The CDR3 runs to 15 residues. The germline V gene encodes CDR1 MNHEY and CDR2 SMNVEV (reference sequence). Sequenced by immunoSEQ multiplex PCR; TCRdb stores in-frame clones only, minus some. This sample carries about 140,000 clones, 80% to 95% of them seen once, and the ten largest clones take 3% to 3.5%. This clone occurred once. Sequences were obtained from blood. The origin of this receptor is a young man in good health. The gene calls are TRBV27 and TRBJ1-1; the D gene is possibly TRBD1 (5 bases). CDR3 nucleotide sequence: TGTGCCAGCAGCTCCGGTGGGAGGGGTTACACTGAAGCTTTCTTT. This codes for CASSSGGRGYTEAFF.